The following is a TCR beta chain sequence with its context. The antigen is not known. Patients' lesions had not changed for the previous 6 months. There are 15 residues in the CDR3. The V gene end was trimmed by 6 bases and the J gene end by 3 bases; junction bases not matched to a gene: 7. Germline lookup yields CDR1 MNHEY and CDR2 SVGAGI. This specimen comes from a study of resident and recirculating memory T cells in vitiligo. As for the study in general: Each patient gave two lesional and two nonlesional epidermal shave biopsies, plus PBMCs. Whole-study results and caveats: Different lesions suggested infiltration by different T cell clones. Clonality differed among vitiligo lesions, with no unique dominant clone.

Clones were read by immunoSEQ multiplex PCR, and TCRdb kept only the in-frame ones, dropping some. This sample has 75,000 to 95,000 clones, with about 90% found just once. This clonotype originated in a male donor with vitiligo. This chain uses TRBV6-5 with TRBJ1-1; 10 nucleotides align to TRBD1. Sequences were obtained from blood. The CDR3 reads CASSLTGTGDTEAFF. Written as DNA, the CDR3 is TGTGCCAGCAGCCTTACCGGGACAGGGGACACTGAAGCTTTCTTT.